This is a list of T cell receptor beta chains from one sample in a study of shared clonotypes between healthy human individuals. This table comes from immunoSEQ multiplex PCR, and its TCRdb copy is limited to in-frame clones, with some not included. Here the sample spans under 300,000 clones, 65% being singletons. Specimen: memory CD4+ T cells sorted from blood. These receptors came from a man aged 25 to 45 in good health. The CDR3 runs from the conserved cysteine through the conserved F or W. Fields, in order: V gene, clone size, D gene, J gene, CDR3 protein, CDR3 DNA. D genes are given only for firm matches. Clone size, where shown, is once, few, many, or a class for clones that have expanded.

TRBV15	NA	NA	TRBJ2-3	CATSSFQGDTQYF	TGTGCCACCAGCAGTTTTCAGGGTGATACGCAGTATTTT
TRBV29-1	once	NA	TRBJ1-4	CSVVGSEGRGSKLFF	TGCAGCGTTGTGGGATCGGAGGGCAGGGGATCAAAACTGTTTTTT
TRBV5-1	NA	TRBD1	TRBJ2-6	CASSQTGSGANVLTF	TGCGCCAGCAGCCAGACAGGGTCTGGGGCCAACGTCCTGACTTTC
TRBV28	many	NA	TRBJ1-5	CASNRSNQPQHF	TGTGCCAGCAACAGAAGCAATCAGCCCCAGCATTTT
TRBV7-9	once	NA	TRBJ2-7	CASSPSRNPSYEQYF	TGTGCCAGCAGCCCAAGTAGAAACCCCTCCTACGAGCAGTACTTC
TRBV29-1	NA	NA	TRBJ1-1	CSAQGALEAEAFF	TGCAGCGCCCAGGGCGCGCTTGAGGCTGAAGCTTTCTTT
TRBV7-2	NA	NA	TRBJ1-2	CASSFDQNYGYTF	TGTGCCAGCAGCTTTGATCAGAACTATGGCTACACCTTC
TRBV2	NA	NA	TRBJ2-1	CASNPISSYNEQFF	TGTGCCAGCAACCCGATCAGCTCCTACAATGAGCAGTTCTTC
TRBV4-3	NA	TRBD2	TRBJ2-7	CASSQDLAGGTYEQYF	TGCGCCAGCAGCCAAGATCTTGCGGGAGGTACCTACGAGCAGTACTTC
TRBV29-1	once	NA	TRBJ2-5	CSVEGVQETQYF	TGCAGCGTTGAAGGGGTACAAGAGACCCAGTACTTC
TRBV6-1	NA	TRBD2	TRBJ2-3	CASSENSGSTQYF	TGTGCCAGCAGTGAGAATAGCGGGAGTACGCAGTATTTT
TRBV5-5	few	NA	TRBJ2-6	CASSLDSYSGANVLTF	TGTGCCAGCAGTCTCGACAGCTACTCTGGGGCCAACGTCCTGACTTTC
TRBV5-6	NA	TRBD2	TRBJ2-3	CASSYLVGRATDTQYF	TGTGCCAGCAGCTACTTAGTCGGGAGGGCTACAGATACGCAGTATTTT
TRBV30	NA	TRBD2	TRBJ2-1	CAWTSGSNEQFF	TGTGCCTGGACTAGCGGGAGCAATGAGCAGTTCTTC
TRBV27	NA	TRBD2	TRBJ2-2	CASSYRAGNTGELFF	TGTGCCAGCAGTTACCGAGCGGGAAACACCGGGGAGCTGTTTTTT
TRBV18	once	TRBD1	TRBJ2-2	CASSAGTANTGELFF	TGTGCCAGCTCCGCTGGGACAGCGAACACCGGGGAGCTGTTTTTT
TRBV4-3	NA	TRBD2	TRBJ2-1	CASSQALGGSDEQFF	TGCGCCAGCAGCCAAGCCCTCGGCGGGAGTGATGAGCAGTTCTTC
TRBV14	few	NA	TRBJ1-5	CASSPAGGSVAQPQHF	TGTGCCAGCAGCCCGGCGGGGGGCAGTGTAGCTCAGCCCCAGCATTTT
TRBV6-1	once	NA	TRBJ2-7	CASSALKTVGEQYF	TGTGCCAGCAGTGCCTTGAAGACAGTCGGGGAGCAGTACTTC
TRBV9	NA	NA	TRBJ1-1	CASSRTTEVTEAFF	TGTGCCAGCAGCAGGACGACAGAGGTCACTGAAGCTTTCTTT
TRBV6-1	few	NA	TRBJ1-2	CASGPTGVLMNTF	TGTGCCAGCGGCCCCACAGGTGTTCTGATGAACACCTTC
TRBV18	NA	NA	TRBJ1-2	CASSGGQDGYTF	TGTGCCAGCTCCGGGGGCCAGGATGGCTACACCTTC
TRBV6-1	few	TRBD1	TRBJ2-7	CASSSGDRAYEQYF	TGTGCCAGCAGTTCCGGAGACAGGGCCTACGAGCAGTACTTC
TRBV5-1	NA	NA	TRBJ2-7	CASSSKGGGEPYEQYF	TGCGCCAGCAGCTCAAAGGGAGGGGGTGAGCCCTACGAGCAGTACTTC
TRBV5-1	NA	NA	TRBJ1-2	CASSFAGGGYTF	TGCGCCAGCAGCTTCGCTGGAGGTGGCTACACCTTC
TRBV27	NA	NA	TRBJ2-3	CASSLNRYTDTQYF	TGTGCCAGCAGTCTAAACCGCTACACAGATACGCAGTATTTT
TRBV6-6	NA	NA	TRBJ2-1	CASRKPGSRGDEQFF	TGTGCCAGCAGAAAACCCGGGTCCCGAGGGGATGAGCAGTTCTTC
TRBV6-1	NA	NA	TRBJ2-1	CASSVDSSSYNEQFF	TGTGCCAGCAGTGTCGACTCGAGCTCCTACAATGAGCAGTTCTTC
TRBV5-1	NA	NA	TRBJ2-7	CASSLNPLGNYEQYF	TGCGCCAGCAGCTTGAACCCACTAGGTAACTACGAGCAGTACTTC
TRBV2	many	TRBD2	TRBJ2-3	CASRIPPTSGRRDTQYF	TGTGCCAGCAGGATTCCCCCGACTAGCGGGAGGAGAGATACGCAGTATTTT
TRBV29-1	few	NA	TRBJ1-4	CSVGQGYNEKLFF	TGCAGCGTTGGGCAGGGGTATAATGAAAAACTGTTTTTT
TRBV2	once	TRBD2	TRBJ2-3	CASSGLAGADTQYF	TGTGCCAGCAGTGGGCTAGCGGGAGCAGATACGCAGTATTTT
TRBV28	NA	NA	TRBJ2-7	CASSLLGSYEQYF	TGTGCCAGCAGTTTATTGGGGAGCTACGAGCAGTACTTC
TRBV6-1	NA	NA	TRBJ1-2	CASSEGKATGGYTF	TGTGCCAGCAGTGAAGGTAAAGCCACCGGGGGCTACACCTTC
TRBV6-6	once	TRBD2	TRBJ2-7	CASSTFRTRSSEQYF	TGTGCCAGCAGTACCTTCAGGACTAGGTCTTCCGAGCAGTACTTC
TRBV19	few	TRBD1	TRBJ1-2	CASSSAGGYGYTF	TGTGCCAGTAGTTCGGCAGGGGGATATGGCTACACCTTC
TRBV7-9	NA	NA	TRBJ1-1	CASSLDNQYTEAFF	TGTGCCAGCAGCTTAGACAATCAATACACTGAAGCTTTCTTT
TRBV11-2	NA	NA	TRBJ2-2	CASSLGGSGLLTGELFF	TGTGCCAGCAGCTTAGGGGGGTCGGGACTTCTCACCGGGGAGCTGTTTTTT
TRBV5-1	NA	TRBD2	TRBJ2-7	CASSLGGAGTSGYEQYF	TGCGCCAGCAGCTTGGGCGGAGCGGGGACTAGTGGTTACGAGCAGTACTTC
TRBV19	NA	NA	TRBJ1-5	CASNHDTSDQPQHF	TGTGCCAGCAACCATGACACGAGCGATCAGCCCCAGCATTTT
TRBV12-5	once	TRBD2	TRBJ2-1	CASGLVPLGLAGGGWNEQFF	TGTGCTAGTGGTTTGGTACCCCTAGGACTAGCGGGTGGGGGGTGGAATGAGCAGTTCTTC
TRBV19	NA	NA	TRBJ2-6	CASSKIGANVLTF	TGTGCCAGTAGTAAGATTGGGGCCAACGTCCTGACTTTC
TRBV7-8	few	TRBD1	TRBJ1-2	CASSRRDSAYGYTF	TGTGCCAGCAGCCGCAGGGACAGTGCCTATGGCTACACCTTC
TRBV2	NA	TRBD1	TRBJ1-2	CASTGEGASIGGYTF	TGTGCCAGCACAGGAGAGGGGGCGAGTATCGGCGGCTACACCTTC
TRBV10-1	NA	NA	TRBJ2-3	CASIFGSKGTTDTQYF	TGCGCCAGCATCTTCGGTTCAAAGGGGACCACAGATACGCAGTATTTT